This note documents a single T cell receptor (beta chain) sequence. The time point denotes: peripheral blood 6 weeks after treatment start. All patients handed over anywhere from 1 to 8 samples, pretreatment and on-treatment. The data are from a study of PD-L1 blockade in urothelial cancer. On the study more broadly: Among blood samples, the median T cell count was around 140,000.

Assay used: immunoSEQ multiplex PCR; TCRdb lists only in-frame clones, some missing. This sample has about 39,000 clones, with 84% found just once. This CDR3 has 11 residues. Germline CDR1 MDHEN, CDR2 SYDVKM. Trimming pared 2 bases from V and 8 bases from J, leaving 6 bases between. Sequenced material: PBMCs, taken around atezolizumab (anti-PD-L1) treatment. This receptor was obtained from a man aged 35 to 55 with urothelial cancer. The chain combines TRBV28 with TRBJ1-1; D uncertain. CDR3 sequence reads: CASSLMAEAFF. Here the CDR3 DNA reads TGTGCCAGCAGTTTAATGGCCGAAGCTTTCTTT.